A single sample is the source of the 20 T cell receptor beta chains below, sequenced in a study of T-cell memory formation after mild COVID-19. From the 5' RACE reads, TCRdb called clonotypes with MiXCR, one entry per CDR3 protein. The sample includes roughly 130,000 distinct CDR3 sequences, around a sixth of them seen just once. The sequencing sample was made of PBMCs or a T cell subset sorted from them (not recorded which). The origin of the receptors is an adult woman who had mild COVID-19 (a few samples of this study predate the infection). Cell type and time point are not known.

This clonotype was seen many times. The CDR3 nucleotides are TGTGCCAGCAGTCGAAAGGGACTAGCCAAAAACATTCAGTACTTC. Residues: CASSRKGLAKNIQYF. The rearrangement joins TRBV27 to TRBJ2-4, with D perhaps TRBD2 (6 bases). The V end lost 5 bases, the J end lost 0 bases, and 11 bases lay between the germline ends. There are 15 residues in the CDR3. The V gene's germline CDR1 is MNHEY and CDR2 SMNVEV (reference sequence).

This chain joins TRBV24-1 and TRBJ1-2, with TRBD1 matching 9 bases. The CDR3 contains 14 residues. Germline CDR1 and CDR2: KGHDR and SFDVKD. The V and J ends lost 6 bases and 4 bases, in that order; junction bases with no gene match: 5. CDR3 loop: CATSTGGAGYGYTF. DNA for the CDR3: TGTGCCACCAGTACAGGGGGCGCGGGCTATGGCTACACCTTC.

This chain uses TRBV4-3 with TRBJ2-2; D is perhaps TRBD2 (5 bases). CDR3 size: 16 residues. Trimming removed 0 bases at V and 1 base at J, with 9 bases between. Germline values: CDR1 LGHNA, CDR2 YSLEER. Here the CDR3 DNA reads TGCGCCAGCAGCCAAGAGCCAGCGGTGAACACCGGGGAGCTGTTTTTT. Translation gives CASSQEPAVNTGELFF.

The V and J genes are TRBV24-1 and TRBJ2-3; D might be TRBD1 or TRBD2, each matching 5 bases. Per the germline V gene, CDR1 is KGHDR and CDR2 is SFDVKD. The CDR3 totals 16 residues. The V end lost 5 bases, the J end lost 1 base, and 15 bases lay between the germline ends. This chain's CDR3 is CATSGRDGIGTDTQYF. CDR3 bases: TGTGCCACCAGTGGTCGGGACGGGATAGGCACAGATACGCAGTATTTT.

The genes are TRBV5-5 and TRBJ2-1; D remains ambiguous. Trimming left V 6 bases short and J 5 bases short, with 15 bases between. The germline V gene has CDR1 SGHKS and CDR2 YYEKEE (reference sequence). This CDR3 contains 14 residues. The CDR3 loop reads CASNHGILNNEQFF. The CDR3 bases are TGTGCCAGCAACCACGGCATTCTTAACAATGAGCAGTTCTTC.

This clonotype was observed a handful of times. V usage is TRBV6-6 and J usage is TRBJ2-7; unclear D gene. Deletions cut 0 bases from V and 3 bases from J, with 9 bases between. The germline CDR1 and CDR2 sequences are MNHNY and SVGAGI (reference sequence). The CDR3 runs to 14 residues. The CDR3 sequence is CASSYSPSFYEQYF. DNA of the CDR3: TGTGCCAGCAGTTACTCACCCAGCTTCTACGAGCAGTACTTC.

The chain is built from TRBV5-5 and TRBJ1-4, with TRBD1 identical over 7 bases. The CDR3 runs 15 residues. Germline loops: CDR1 SGHKS, CDR2 YYEKEE (reference sequence). V lost 5 bases and J lost 7; bases outside the gene matches: 11. This chain's CDR3 is CASRRSGTDREKLFF. For the CDR3, the DNA is TGTGCCAGCAGGCGATCCGGGACAGATCGTGAAAAACTGTTTTTT.

This clonotype was found a few times. The gene calls are TRBV7-2 and TRBJ2-7; TRBD2 might be the D (6 bases). From germline, CDR1 is SGHTA and CDR2 FQGNSA. The CDR3 has 13 residues. V shed 4 bases and J shed 1 base, with 8 bases lying between them. The CDR3 bases are TGTGCCAGCAGCTACGGGACTTCCTACGAGCAGTACTTC. Protein product: CASSYGTSYEQYF. Filled out from reference TRBV7-2 and TRBJ2-7, the complete variable domain reads GAGVSQSPSNKVTEKGKDVELRCDPISGHTALYWYRQSLGQGLEFLIYFQGNSAPDKSGLPSDRFSAERTGGSVSTLTIQRTQQEDSAVYLCASSYGTSYEQYFGPGTRLTVT.

This clonotype showed up just a few times. This chain joins TRBV6-6 and TRBJ1-1; 9 bases are a match to TRBD1. The V and J ends lost 6 bases and 2 bases, in that order; junction bases with no gene match: 7. Per germline, CDR1 MNHNY and CDR2 SVGAGI (reference sequence). This CDR3 comprises 15 residues. The CDR3, as DNA: TGTGCCAGCAGAGAGCGACAGGGGGTAAACACTGAAGCTTTCTTT. Residues: CASRERQGVNTEAFF.

The CDR3 protein is CASREQGVRYGYTF. The CDR3 nucleotides read TGTGCCAGCAGGGAGCAGGGCGTGCGCTATGGCTACACCTTC. This sequence joins TRBV6-2 or TRBV6-3 and TRBJ1-2; possibly TRBD1 for D (5 bases). This CDR3 region has 14 residues. V was shortened by 6 bases and J by 4 bases, with 15 bases between the two germline ends. Germline V gene data show CDR1 as MNHEY and CDR2 as SVGEGT.

The table lists this clonotype with a count of one. This rearrangement joins TRBV29-1 to TRBJ2-1; the D gene could be TRBD1 or TRBD2 (5 bases each). The CDR3 has 15 amino acids. Germline-derived CDR1 and CDR2 are SQVTM and ANQGSEA. The V end was cut by 7 bases, the J end by 11 bases, with 27 bases between. In DNA, the CDR3 is TGCAGCGCCCTGGGACGATGGGGATCTTTGGGTAAGCAGTTCTTC. Translated: CSALGRWGSLGKQFF.

In this sample, this clonotype turned up a few times. This rearrangement joins TRBV9 to TRBJ2-1, with D perhaps TRBD2 (5 bases). V was trimmed by 3 bases and J by 4 bases, leaving 17 bases between them. The CDR3 contains 16 residues. CDR1 is SGDLS and CDR2 is YYNGEE in the germline V gene. CDR3 sequence: CASSGQAENVYNEQFF. The CDR3 DNA sequence: TGTGCCAGCAGCGGTCAAGCGGAGAACGTTTACAATGAGCAGTTCTTC. The complete variable domain, with remaining parts taken from reference TRBV9 and TRBJ2-1, reads DSGVTQTPKHLITATGQRVTLRCSPRSGDLSVYWYQQSLDQGLQFLIQYYNGEERAKGNILERFSAQQFPDLHSELNLSSLELGDSALYFCASSGQAENVYNEQFFGPGTRLTVL.

This chain joins TRBV24-1 and TRBJ2-3, with 7 bases matching TRBD2. The V gene end was trimmed by 12 bases and the J gene end by 2 bases; junction bases not matched to a gene: 7. Germline V CDR1 and CDR2: KGHDR, SFDVKD. CDR3 length equals 13 residues. CDR3 protein: CASRGWDTDTQYF. CDR3 nucleotide sequence: TGTGCCTCGCGGGGGTGGGACACAGATACGCAGTATTTT.

A few counts support this clonotype. This chain uses TRBV12-3 or TRBV12-4 with TRBJ2-7, with D unclear. Trimming took 8 bases from V and 1 from J, leaving 12 bases between them. The CDR3 is 13 amino acids. The CDR3 sequence: CASRRRESYEQYF. In nucleotides, the CDR3 is TGTGCCAGCCGGCGTCGCGAATCCTACGAGCAGTACTTC.

This clonotype was detected a few times. The chain has TRBV12-3 or TRBV12-4 and TRBJ2-1; D ambiguous. The germline V and J ends were trimmed by 5 bases and 8 bases, with 10 bases remaining between them. The CDR3 contains 12 residues. CDR3 coding DNA: TGTGCCAGCAGTCCTAGGGTCGATGAGCAGTTCTTC. It codes for CASSPRVDEQFF.

This clonotype was seen more than once but under ten times. The chain recombines TRBV27 with TRBJ2-1, with 12 bases matching TRBD1. After removal of 5 bases from V and 6 bases from J, the junction contained 11 bases not matched to a gene. This CDR3 is 17 amino acids long. Germline assignment: CDR1 MNHEY and CDR2 SMNVEV (reference sequence). The CDR3 DNA sequence: TGTGCCAGCAGTCCCTCGGGGACAGGGGGCCTTCTCAATGAGCAGTTCTTC. The encoded protein is CASSPSGTGGLLNEQFF.

The chain has TRBV6-6 and TRBJ2-5, with 7 bases matching TRBD1. Trimming cost V 6 bases and J 0 bases; bases outside gene matches: 4. The CDR3 loop spans 14 amino acids. Looked up from germline, CDR1 is MNHNY and CDR2 is SVGAGI (reference sequence). The CDR3 region is CASRQQGYQETQYF. The CDR3 DNA reads TGTGCCAGCAGGCAACAGGGGTACCAAGAGACCCAGTACTTC.

CDR3: CSARGEGVWTEAFF. The CDR3 DNA sequence: TGCAGTGCTAGAGGGGAGGGGGTATGGACTGAAGCTTTCTTT. The V and J genes are TRBV20-1 and TRBJ1-1; D may be TRBD1 (6 bases). Germline CDR1 DFQATT, CDR2 SNEGSKA (reference sequence). This CDR3 contains 14 residues. Trimming pared 1 base from V and 5 bases from J, leaving 14 bases between.

This clonotype came up a few times. The CDR3 loop is CASSLLAGPHEQFF. The CDR3 DNA reads TGTGCCAGCAGCTTACTAGCGGGGCCACATGAGCAGTTCTTC. The V and J genes are TRBV5-6 and TRBJ2-1, with 10 nucleotides matching TRBD2. V was clipped by 2 bases and J by 8 bases; unmatched bases: 4. CDR3 length: 14 residues. Germline V gene lookup returns CDR1 SGHDT and CDR2 YYEEEE. Combining the CDR3 with reference TRBV5-6 and TRBJ2-1 gives the whole variable domain DAGVTQSPTHLIKTRGQQVTLRCSPKSGHDTVSWYQQALGQGPQFIFQYYEEEERQRGNFPDRFSGHQFPNYSSELNVNALLLGDSALYLCASSLLAGPHEQFFGPGTRLTVL.

This chain links TRBV27 with TRBJ2-3; 7 nucleotides match TRBD2. The CDR3 has 15 amino acids. Germline assignment: CDR1 MNHEY and CDR2 SMNVEV (reference sequence). Trimming at V came to 4 bases and at J to 4 bases, leaving 8 bases not matched to a gene. The CDR3 bases are TGTGCCAGCAGTTGGGACGGGAGGAGTGCAGATACGCAGTATTTT. Protein product: CASSWDGRSADTQYF.